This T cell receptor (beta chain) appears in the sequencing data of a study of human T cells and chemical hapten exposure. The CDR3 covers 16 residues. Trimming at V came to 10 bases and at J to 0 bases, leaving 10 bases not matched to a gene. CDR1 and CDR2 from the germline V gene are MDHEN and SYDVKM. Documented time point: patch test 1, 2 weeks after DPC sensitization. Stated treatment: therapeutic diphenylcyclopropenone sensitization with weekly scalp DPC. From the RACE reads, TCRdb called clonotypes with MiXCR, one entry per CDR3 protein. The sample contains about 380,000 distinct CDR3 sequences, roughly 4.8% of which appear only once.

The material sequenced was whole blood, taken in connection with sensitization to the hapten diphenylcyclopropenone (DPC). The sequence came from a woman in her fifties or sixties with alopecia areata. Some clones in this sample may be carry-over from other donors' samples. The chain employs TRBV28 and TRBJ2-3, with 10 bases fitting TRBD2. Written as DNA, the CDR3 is TGTGCCACCCTGCCTCGGACTAGCGGAAGCACAGATACGCAGTATTTT. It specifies CATLPRTSGSTDTQYF. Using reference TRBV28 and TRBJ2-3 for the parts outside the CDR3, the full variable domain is DVKVTQSSRYLVKRTGEKVFLECVQDMDHENMFWYRQDPGLGLRLIYFSYDVKMKEKGDIPEGYSVSREKKERFSLILESASTNQTSMYLCATLPRTSGSTDTQYFGPGTRLTVL.